Listed here are 27 T cell receptor beta chains from one sample, sequenced in a study of cytomegalovirus exposure and HLA in healthy donors. The PCR employed 60 Vbeta primers together with 13 Jbeta primers. Produced via immunoSEQ multiplex PCR; TCRdb's table is partial and in-frame only. Of tens of thousands of clones listed, over 70% are singletons. The sequencing sample was made of PBMCs. The receptor source for this set is a man in his sixties in good health and CMV-seropositive.

Of note for this clone: At one end the junction does not follow the germline gene, possibly because of a read error. The chain recombines TRBV7-7 with TRBJ2-3, with 7 bases lining up with TRBD1. CDR1 is SSHAT, CDR2 FNYEAQ, per germline (reference sequence). The length of the CDR3 is 14 residues. CDR3 nucleotides: TGTGCTAGCAGCTTAGCAGGGGGAACAGATACGCAGTATTTT. Translated, it gives CASSLAGGTDTQYF.

This clone turned up a few times. This sequence joins TRBV4-1 and TRBJ1-6, with D possibly being TRBD1 (6 bases). Trimming removed 0 bases from V and 4 bases from J, with 16 bases in between. This CDR3 spans 18 amino acids. Germline lookup yields CDR1 MGHRA and CDR2 YSYEKL. The CDR3 sequence is CASSQDPGRGVYNSPLHF. The DNA for the CDR3 is TGCGCCAGCAGCCAAGATCCCGGCAGGGGCGTATATAATTCACCCCTCCACTTT.

The V and J genes are TRBV6-5 and TRBJ1-5; D is unresolved. Germline V gene sequence: CDR1 MNHEY, CDR2 SVGAGI. The germline V and J ends were trimmed by 9 bases and 3 bases, with 15 bases remaining between them. This CDR3 contains 14 residues. CDR3 coding DNA: TGTGCCAGTTCCAGCGGGAGCACCAATCAGCCCCAGCATTTT. Translating it yields CASSSGSTNQPQHF.

The gene calls are TRBV19 and TRBJ2-2; TRBD1 matches at 10 bases. The V and J ends lost 7 bases and 3 bases, in that order; junction bases with no gene match: 5. The V gene's germline CDR1 is LNHDA and CDR2 SQIVND (reference sequence). This CDR3 is built from 15 residues. The CDR3 bases are TGTGCCAGTAAGACAGGGGGCGCTGACACCGGGGAGCTGTTTTTT. Its translation: CASKTGGADTGELFF.

The chain employs TRBV6-1 and TRBJ1-3; no definite D call. With 6 bases removed from V and 4 bases from J, the gap between germline ends came to 13 bases. Germline CDR1 is MNHNS and CDR2 is SASEGT. The CDR3 extends over 14 amino acids. The CDR3 sequence is CASRETGIGNTIYF. The CDR3 region has the DNA TGTGCCAGCAGGGAGACTGGTATAGGAAACACCATATATTTT.

This chain connects TRBV7-6 to TRBJ1-1; possible D gene TRBD1, 6 bases. Germline V lookup: CDR1 SGHVS, CDR2 FNYEAQ. CDR3 length: 14 amino acids. V shed 5 bases and J shed 1 base, with 11 bases lying between them. CDR3 region: CASSRGQRNTEAFF. The CDR3 nucleotides read TGTGCCAGCAGCCGCGGACAGAGGAACACTGAAGCTTTCTTT.

The rearrangement uses TRBV6-6 and TRBJ2-7; perhaps TRBD2 as D (6 bases). Trimming removed 0 bases at V and 3 bases at J, with 15 bases between. CDR1 and CDR2 (germline): MNHNY, SVGAGI (reference sequence). This CDR3 is 16 amino acids long. The CDR3 reads CASSYSRLAEGYEQYF. The CDR3 DNA sequence: TGTGCCAGCAGTTACTCGAGATTAGCGGAGGGCTACGAGCAGTACTTC.

This chain uses TRBV28 with TRBJ2-3; 7 bases agree with TRBD2. The CDR3 covers 13 residues. Germline lookup yields CDR1 MDHEN and CDR2 SYDVKM. V was clipped by 6 bases and J by 8 bases; unmatched bases: 8. CDR3 nucleotides: TGTGCCAGCAGCCTCCCTTGGGGGGGTACGCAGTATTTT. This encodes CASSLPWGGTQYF.

This clone has just one count. The chain employs TRBV27 and TRBJ2-2; D not resolved. The length of the CDR3 is 13 residues. The germline V gene encodes CDR1 MNHEY and CDR2 SMNVEV (reference sequence). V lost 8 bases, J lost 4 bases, and 11 bases lay in between. DNA of the CDR3: TGTGCCAGCCGTGGTCAGATCACCGGGGAGCTGTTTTTT. This codes for CASRGQITGELFF.

The V call is TRBV4-1, the J call TRBJ1-5; D ambiguous. The CDR3 runs to 13 residues. Germline V gene data show CDR1 as MGHRA and CDR2 as YSYEKL. V was clipped by 4 bases and J by 3 bases, with 7 bases between them. CDR3: CASSRGVNQPQHF. CDR3 coding DNA: TGCGCCAGCAGCCGAGGAGTCAATCAGCCCCAGCATTTT.

This chain connects TRBV5-6 to TRBJ2-3; 8 bases fit TRBD2. V was clipped by 4 bases and J by 1 base; unmatched bases: 5. Per germline, CDR1 SGHDT and CDR2 YYEEEE. This CDR3 has 15 amino acids. CDR3 sequence reads: CASSMTSVGTDTQYF. In DNA form, the CDR3 reads TGTGCCAGCAGCATGACTAGCGTGGGCACAGATACGCAGTATTTT.

The J gene is TRBJ1-2, the V gene TRBV9; TRBD1 agrees at 8 bases. There are 13 residues in the CDR3. Trimming cost V 3 bases and J 7 bases; bases outside gene matches: 5. Germline CDR1 reads SGDLS; CDR2 reads YYNGEE. The CDR3 sequence: CASSARGRRGYTF. CDR3 in DNA: TGTGCCAGCAGCGCCAGGGGGCGGCGTGGCTACACCTTC.

This clone appeared a few times. The junction shows a germline mismatch at one end, possibly a read error. The genes are TRBV5-1 and TRBJ2-2; 7 bases are a match to TRBD1. The CDR3 is 16 residues long. Germline V gene lookup returns CDR1 SGHRS and CDR2 YFSETQ. The CDR3, as DNA: TGTGCCAGCAGCTTTGCAGGGGGAGAGGGAACCGGGGAGCTGTTTTTT. Encoded protein: CASSFAGGEGTGELFF.

This chain links TRBV4-1 with TRBJ1-1; a possible D gene is TRBD1 (6 bases). The germline CDR1 and CDR2 sequences are MGHRA and YSYEKL. This CDR3 is 13 amino acids long. The V gene lost 0 bases and the J gene lost 11 bases, with 13 bases spanning the gap. DNA of the CDR3: TGCGCCAGCAGCCAAGATAGGAACAGGGTTGCTTTCTTT. Translated: CASSQDRNRVAFF.

The CDR3 protein is CASSQDLVWGQVTAGYTF. The CDR3 region has the DNA TGCGCCAGCAGCCAAGATCTTGTTTGGGGCCAGGTCACTGCCGGCTACACCTTC. The rearrangement links TRBV4-1 to TRBJ1-2; D perhaps matches TRBD1 (5 bases). CDR1 MGHRA and CDR2 YSYEKL come from the germline V gene. CDR3 length: 18 amino acids. V lost 0 bases, J lost 8 bases, and 25 bases lay in between.

This chain joins TRBV6-6 and TRBJ1-1; D is unresolved. Germline CDR1 reads MNHNY; CDR2 reads SVGAGI (reference sequence). V was shortened by 0 bases and J by 3 bases, with 2 bases between the two germline ends. The CDR3 is 12 amino acids. CDR3 in amino acids: CASSYSYTEAFF. The CDR3 DNA reads as TGTGCCAGCAGTTACTCCTACACTGAAGCTTTCTTT.

This clone was observed a single time. The chain joins TRBV11-2 to TRBJ2-7, with D possibly matching TRBD2 (7 bases). Germline CDR1 and CDR2: SGHAT and FQNNGV. The V end was cut by 0 bases, the J end by 3 bases, with 12 bases between. The CDR3 spans 15 residues. As DNA, the CDR3 is TGTGCCAGCAGCTTAGATCCCGGGGGGCTCTACGAGCAGTACTTC. Protein: CASSLDPGGLYEQYF.

V and J are TRBV4-1 and TRBJ2-1; 7 bases match TRBD2. The CDR3 loop spans 17 amino acids. The V segment lost 3 bases and the J segment 3 bases; nucleotides outside the gene matches: 11. CDR1 and CDR2 (germline): MGHRA, YSYEKL. This CDR3 reads CASSQGLRSGDYNEQFF. DNA for the CDR3: TGCGCCAGCAGCCAGGGGTTAAGGAGCGGGGACTACAATGAGCAGTTCTTC.

The V gene is TRBV5-1, the J gene TRBJ2-2, with TRBD1 matching 7 bases. Losses at the gene ends were 1 base for V and 5 bases for J; bases not matched to a gene: 2. This CDR3 has 14 amino acids. The germline CDR1 and CDR2 sequences are SGHRS and YFSETQ. DNA of the CDR3: TGCGCCAGCAGCTTGCAACAGGGGACCGGGGAGCTGTTTTTT. This encodes CASSLQQGTGELFF. Filled out from reference TRBV5-1 and TRBJ2-2, the complete variable domain reads KAGVTQTPRYLIKTRGQQVTLSCSPISGHRSVSWYQQTPGQGLQFLFEYFSETQRNKGNFPGRFSGRQFSNSRSEMNVSTLELGDSALYLCASSLQQGTGELFFGEGSRLTVL.

This sequence joins TRBV5-1 and TRBJ2-3; TRBD2 aligns across 9 bases. Germline V lookup: CDR1 SGHRS, CDR2 YFSETQ. The V gene end was trimmed by 0 bases and the J gene end by 6 bases; junction bases not matched to a gene: 11. The CDR3 has 17 amino acids. CDR3 DNA sequence: TGCGCCAGCAGCTTGGGGGTCAGCGGGGGGCCCTTGGATACGCAGTATTTT. It yields the protein CASSLGVSGGPLDTQYF.

The V gene is TRBV7-8, the J gene TRBJ2-2, with TRBD1 matching over 7 bases. Germline CDR1 SGHVS, CDR2 FQNEAQ. This CDR3 region has 14 residues. The V segment lost 4 bases and the J segment 7 bases; nucleotides outside the gene matches: 6. CDR3 loop: CASSSQTGIGELFF. CDR3 coding DNA: TGTGCCAGCAGCTCGCAGACAGGGATCGGGGAGCTGTTTTTT.

CDR3 loop: CASRGRGQDKYEQYF. The CDR3 nucleotides read TGTGCCAGCAGGGGGAGAGGACAGGACAAATACGAGCAGTACTTC. The chain is built from TRBV6-5 and TRBJ2-7; 7 bases align to TRBD1. V lost 6 bases, J lost 4 bases, and 12 bases stayed unmatched. The CDR3 length is 15 residues. In germline, CDR1 is MNHEY, CDR2 SVGAGI.

The chain carries TRBV5-4 and TRBJ2-1; TRBD2 aligns across 12 bases. CDR1 SGHNT and CDR2 YYREEE come from the germline V gene (reference sequence). The junction had 0 bases not matched to a gene; V was cut back by 0 bases and J by 8 bases. The CDR3 extends over 14 amino acids. This CDR3 is CASSLGLAGDEQFF. In nucleotides, the CDR3 is TGTGCCAGCAGCTTGGGACTAGCGGGAGATGAGCAGTTCTTC.

CDR3 amino acids: CASSSAQGFDEQYF. The CDR3, as DNA: TGCGCCAGCAGCTCCGCACAGGGCTTCGACGAGCAGTACTTC. J is TRBJ2-7 and V is TRBV5-1, with a tentative D call TRBD1 (6 bases). The germline V and J ends were trimmed by 3 bases and 5 bases, with 15 bases remaining between them. Per germline, CDR1 SGHRS and CDR2 YFSETQ. The CDR3 length is 14 residues.

This chain uses TRBV11-3 with TRBJ1-1; the D gene is possibly TRBD1 (5 bases). Germline V CDR1 and CDR2: SGHNT, YENEEA. The CDR3 has 17 residues. V lost 0 bases and J 5 bases, leaving 19 bases between the germline ends. The CDR3 sequence is CASSLDRWGREETEAFF. CDR3 nucleotide sequence: TGTGCCAGCAGCTTAGATCGGTGGGGCAGGGAGGAAACTGAAGCTTTCTTT.

The chain links TRBV10-3 to TRBJ1-4; weak D call: TRBD1 (5 bases). Trimming cost V 7 bases and J 4 bases, with 10 bases left between them. The CDR3 consists of 13 residues. Germline V gene sequence: CDR1 ENHRY, CDR2 SYGVKD. The CDR3 DNA follows: TGTGCCATCAAGGGGCAGGATAATGAAAAACTGTTTTTT. It specifies CAIKGQDNEKLFF.

The chain has TRBV5-4 and TRBJ2-6; TRBD2 matches 10 bases. The V gene's germline CDR1 is SGHNT and CDR2 YYREEE (reference sequence). The CDR3 spans 18 residues. V gave up 3 bases and J gave up 0 bases; unmatched junction bases: 6. CDR3 region: CASSSLAGSSSGANVLTF. CDR3 DNA: TGTGCCAGCAGCTCACTAGCGGGATCGAGCTCTGGGGCCAACGTCCTGACTTTC. Using reference TRBV5-4 and TRBJ2-6 for the parts outside the CDR3, the full variable domain is ETGVTQSPTHLIKTRGQQVTLRCSSQSGHNTVSWYQQALGQGPQFIFQYYREEENGRGNFPPRFSGLQFPNYSSELNVNALELDDSALYLCASSSLAGSSSGANVLTFGAGSRLTVL.